The 20 T cell receptor beta chains below come from one sample, sequenced in a study of T cell repertoires in cytomegalovirus infection. TCRdb independently ran MiXCR on the reads; one entry per CDR3 protein. The sample yields 290,000 or so distinct CDR3 sequences, around 25% seen once. Sequenced material: PBMCs. The source is a human donor in good health (CMV status not recorded). Some clones in this sample may be carry-over from other donors' samples.

This rearrangement joins TRBV2 to TRBJ2-7; TRBD1 agrees at 8 bases. The CDR3 is 15 residues long. Germline CDR1 SNHLY, CDR2 FYNNEI. V shed 6 bases, J shed 2 bases, and the junction held 9 bases outside the gene matches. The DNA for the CDR3 is TGTGCCAGCAGGGTCCGGACAGGGATTCCCTACGAGCAGTACTTC. Translated, it gives CASRVRTGIPYEQYF.

This clonotype was seen more than once but under ten times. The DNA for the CDR3 is TGTGCCAGCAGTGAAGGTCAAGGGACAATACAAGAGACCCAGTACTTC. It translates to CASSEGQGTIQETQYF. The gene calls are TRBV2 and TRBJ2-5; D might be TRBD1 (6 bases). Germline V gene data show CDR1 as SNHLY and CDR2 as FYNNEI. The V end was cut by 1 base, the J end by 2 bases, with 14 bases between. The CDR3 runs to 16 residues. Based on the CDR3 plus reference TRBV2 and TRBJ2-5, the full variable domain is EPEVTQTPSHQVTQMGQEVILRCVPISNHLYFYWYRQILGQKVEFLVSFYNNEISEKSEIFDDQFSVERPDGSNFTLKIRSTKLEDSAMYFCASSEGQGTIQETQYFGPGTRLLVL.

About this clonotype: Germline is not matched at one junction end, which may reflect a read error. The rearrangement joins TRBV6-2 or TRBV6-3 to TRBJ2-1; TRBD2 matches at 11 bases. Germline CDR1 is MNHEY and CDR2 is SVGEGT. The CDR3 has 15 amino acids. The CDR3 region is CASSENSGRANGQFF. The CDR3 DNA is TGTGCCAGCAGCGAAAATAGCGGGAGGGCAAATGGGCAGTTCTTC.

At least ten counts were recorded for this clonotype. This chain connects TRBV12-3 or TRBV12-4 to TRBJ2-3; D call uncertain. The CDR3 length is 14 residues. Trimming shortened V by 5 bases and J by 2 bases, and 11 bases separated the two germline ends. The DNA of the CDR3 is TGTGCCAGCAGTCTCACAGCACCCACAGATACGCAGTATTTT. Its protein product is CASSLTAPTDTQYF.

To note about this clonotype: One base away lies a much larger clone, so this may be a sequencing read error. V and J are TRBV7-2 and TRBJ2-7, with D perhaps TRBD2 (5 bases). CDR3 length: 15 residues. Germline CDR1 is SGHTA and CDR2 is FQGNSA. V lost 0 bases and J lost 2, with 11 bases in between. In nucleotides, the CDR3 is TGTGCCAGCAGCTTAGCTGGGTCTAGCACCTACGAGCAGTACTTC. This codes for CASSLAGSSTYEQYF.

The chain combines TRBV4-1 with TRBJ1-1, with unresolved D. The V and J ends lost 2 bases and 1 base respectively, with 8 bases between them. The CDR3 consists of 14 residues. The germline V gene encodes CDR1 MGHRA and CDR2 YSYEKL. CDR3 DNA: TGCGCCAGCAGCCAACCCCTAAGGAACACTGAAGCTTTCTTT. This translates into CASSQPLRNTEAFF.

The chain joins TRBV29-1 to TRBJ2-3, with 9 positions matching TRBD2. The CDR3 consists of 13 residues. CDR1 and CDR2 from the germline V gene are SQVTM and ANQGSEA. The CDR3, as DNA: TGCACGGTGACTAGCGGAAACACAGATACGCAGTATTTT. It yields the protein CTVTSGNTDTQYF.

V and J are TRBV25-1 and TRBJ2-1; D might be TRBD1 (5 bases). The V gene's germline CDR1 is MGHDK and CDR2 SYGVNS. This CDR3 is 16 amino acids long. V was shortened by 1 base and J by 4 bases, with 14 bases between the two germline ends. Here the CDR3 reads CASSEFSRGRYNEQFF. The CDR3 DNA reads TGTGCCAGCAGTGAATTCAGTAGGGGCCGATACAATGAGCAGTTCTTC.

This clonotype was recorded at least ten times. The J gene is TRBJ1-6, the V gene TRBV28; TRBD1 matches at 9 bases. Germline assignment: CDR1 MDHEN and CDR2 SYDVKM. V was clipped by 6 bases and J by 9 bases; unmatched bases: 15. This CDR3 has 17 residues. CDR3 protein: CASSLEGVPGQGSPLHF. The CDR3 coding sequence is TGTGCCAGCAGCCTTGAAGGTGTGCCGGGACAGGGTTCACCCCTCCACTTT.

V usage is TRBV14 and J usage is TRBJ1-2, with D uncertain. This CDR3 contains 13 residues. CDR1 is SGHDN and CDR2 is FVKESK in the germline V gene. Trimming shortened V by 1 base and J by 2 bases, and 5 bases separated the two germline ends. The CDR3 loop reads CASSQVRNYGYTF. The CDR3, as DNA: TGTGCCAGCAGCCAAGTCAGAAACTATGGCTACACCTTC.

The rearrangement joins TRBV7-4 to TRBJ2-1, with 7 bases aligning to TRBD2. Germline trimming cut 2 bases from V and 2 bases from J; bases unmatched to any gene: 6. This CDR3 has 16 amino acids. The V gene's germline CDR1 is SGHVT and CDR2 SQSDAQ. The CDR3: CASSLSRDYPYNEQFF. The DNA of the CDR3 is TGTGCCAGCAGCTTATCGCGGGACTATCCCTACAATGAGCAGTTCTTC.

The V and J genes are TRBV12-3 or TRBV12-4 and TRBJ2-2, with 7 bases that match TRBD2. Losses at the gene ends were 3 bases for V and 6 bases for J; bases not matched to a gene: 13. This CDR3 spans 17 amino acids. CDR3 sequence: CASSLKVAGVLPGELFF. CDR3 coding DNA: TGTGCCAGCAGTTTGAAAGTGGCGGGAGTGCTACCCGGGGAGCTGTTTTTT.

The genes are TRBV6-5 and TRBJ2-1; 7 bases line up with TRBD2. V lost 4 bases and J lost 1; bases outside the gene matches: 7. Germline V gene data show CDR1 as MNHEY and CDR2 as SVGAGI. The CDR3 sequence is 16 residues long. The chain's CDR3 is CASSLGPAGSYNEQFF. The DNA for the CDR3 is TGTGCCAGCAGTTTAGGACCAGCGGGATCCTACAATGAGCAGTTCTTC.

This clonotype was seen at least ten times. The gene calls are TRBV7-8 and TRBJ2-7; D is ambiguous. The CDR3 contains 14 residues. Germline CDR1 reads SGHVS; CDR2 reads FQNEAQ. Trimming took off 3 bases at V and 0 bases at J, with 9 bases between the two ends. The CDR3 nucleotides read TGTGCCAGCAGCTTCGGGTCCTACTCCTACGAGCAGTACGTC. It encodes CASSFGSYSYEQYV.

This clonotype was seen a handful of times. The V gene is TRBV20-1, the J gene TRBJ2-5; 9 bases align to TRBD2. Losses at the gene ends were 1 base for V and 1 base for J; bases not matched to a gene: 19. The V gene's germline CDR1 is DFQATT and CDR2 SNEGSKA (reference sequence). The CDR3 contains 20 residues. In DNA form, the CDR3 reads TGCAGTGCTAGAGTGGCAGGGGAAGTAGCGGGGGCCCCGTTCCAAGAGACCCAGTACTTC. It translates to CSARVAGEVAGAPFQETQYF.

The rearrangement joins TRBV2 to TRBJ2-1; tentatively, D is TRBD1 (5 bases). The CDR3 length is 15 residues. Germline-derived CDR1 and CDR2 are SNHLY and FYNNEI. V dropped 1 base and J dropped 7 bases, with 14 bases sitting between them. This chain's CDR3 is CASSEGPWKGNEQFF. The CDR3 coding sequence is TGTGCCAGCAGTGAAGGCCCCTGGAAGGGGAATGAGCAGTTCTTC.

The chain has TRBV2 and TRBJ2-7, with 8 bases matching TRBD1. V gave up 6 bases and J gave up 6 bases; unmatched junction bases: 7. Germline assignment: CDR1 SNHLY and CDR2 FYNNEI. The CDR3 runs 13 residues. For the CDR3, the DNA is TGTGCCAGCAGGGCCGGGACAGGAGGCGAGCAGTACTTC. Translated: CASRAGTGGEQYF. Full variable domain (outside the CDR3, taken from reference TRBV2 and TRBJ2-7): EPEVTQTPSHQVTQMGQEVILRCVPISNHLYFYWYRQILGQKVEFLVSFYNNEISEKSEIFDDQFSVERPDGSNFTLKIRSTKLEDSAMYFCASRAGTGGEQYFGPGTRLTVT.

This clonotype was seen more than once but under ten times. The chain recombines TRBV6-2 or TRBV6-3 with TRBJ2-7; D not resolved. This CDR3 is 12 amino acids long. Germline lookup yields CDR1 MNHEY and CDR2 SVGEGT. V shed 2 bases and J shed 2 bases, with 4 bases lying between them. DNA for the CDR3: TGTGCCAGCAGTTACAGGCCCTACGAGCAGTACTTC. It is translated as CASSYRPYEQYF.

This clonotype showed up just a few times. The rearrangement joins TRBV5-5 to TRBJ2-7; no clear D gene. Looked up from germline, CDR1 is SGHKS and CDR2 is YYEKEE (reference sequence). There are 14 residues in the CDR3. Trimming took off 0 bases at V and 2 bases at J, with 9 bases between the two ends. DNA for the CDR3: TGTGCCAGCAGCTTGGGCCCTAGTCCCTACGAGCAGTACTTC. The encoded protein is CASSLGPSPYEQYF.

The genes are TRBV20-1 and TRBJ2-4; possibly TRBD2 for D (5 bases). The CDR3 loop spans 12 amino acids. Germline-derived CDR1 and CDR2 are DFQATT and SNEGSKA (reference sequence). V was cut by 6 bases and J by 0 bases, with 6 bases left in between. The CDR3 nucleotides read TGCAGTGCCGGACTAGCCAAAAACATTCAGTACTTC. It encodes CSAGLAKNIQYF.